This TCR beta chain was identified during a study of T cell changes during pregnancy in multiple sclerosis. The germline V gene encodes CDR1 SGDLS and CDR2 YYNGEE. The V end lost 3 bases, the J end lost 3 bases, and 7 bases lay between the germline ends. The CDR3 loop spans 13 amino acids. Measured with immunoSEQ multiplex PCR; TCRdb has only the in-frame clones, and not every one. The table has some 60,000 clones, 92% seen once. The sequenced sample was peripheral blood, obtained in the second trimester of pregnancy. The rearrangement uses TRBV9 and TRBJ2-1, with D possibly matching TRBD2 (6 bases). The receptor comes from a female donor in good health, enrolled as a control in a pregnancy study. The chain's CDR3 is CASSEDYYNEQFF. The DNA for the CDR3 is TGTGCCAGCAGCGAGGACTACTACAATGAGCAGTTCTTC.